These 19 T cell receptor beta chains were sequenced from one sample in a study of blood T cell repertoires in COVID-19. Only in-frame clones appear in the TCRdb table, and some are missing; sequencing was by immunoSEQ multiplex PCR. Here the sample spans roughly 190,000 clones, about nine tenths being singletons. Source material: peripheral blood. The source of these receptors is a man aged 25-40 years with acute or convalescent COVID-19.

The rearrangement links TRBV6-5 to TRBJ1-2; perhaps TRBD1 as D (5 bases). The CDR3 totals 15 residues. With 0 bases removed from V and 4 bases from J, the gap between germline ends came to 12 bases. Germline V lookup: CDR1 MNHEY, CDR2 SVGAGI. This CDR3 reads CASSYSIWGVYGYTF. The CDR3 nucleotides are TGTGCCAGCAGTTACTCGATTTGGGGGGTCTATGGCTACACCTTC.

V and J are TRBV25-1 and TRBJ2-7; D possibly corresponds to TRBD2 (6 bases). There are 15 residues in the CDR3. Germline assignment: CDR1 MGHDK and CDR2 SYGVNS. V gave up 4 bases and J gave up 6 bases, with 19 bases separating them. This chain's CDR3 is CASSGSTGEVTEQYF. The CDR3 DNA reads TGTGCCAGCAGTGGTTCCACCGGGGAGGTTACCGAGCAGTACTTC.

The rearrangement uses TRBV28 and TRBJ2-5; the D is unclear. This CDR3 comprises 12 residues. Germline-derived CDR1 and CDR2 are MDHEN and SYDVKM. V lost 6 bases, J lost 1 base, and 6 bases lay in between. CDR3 sequence reads: CASSIIQETQYF. The CDR3 nucleotides are TGTGCCAGCAGCATCATCCAAGAGACCCAGTACTTC.

This chain joins TRBV30 and TRBJ2-7; 11 nucleotides align to TRBD1. The CDR3 covers 15 residues. The trim removed 2 bases at V and 4 bases at J, leaving 7 bases unmatched. The germline V gene encodes CDR1 GTSNPN and CDR2 SVGIG (reference sequence). The CDR3 DNA is TGTGCCTGGAGTCAGGCCGGGACAGGGGGGTACGAGCAGTACTTC. Amino acid sequence: CAWSQAGTGGYEQYF.

The V call is TRBV5-1, the J call TRBJ1-4, with D possibly being TRBD1 (6 bases). V lost 3 bases to trimming and J lost 7 bases, with 16 bases between them. Per germline, CDR1 SGHRS and CDR2 YFSETQ. The CDR3 is 15 amino acids. This CDR3 is CASSYRDIRGEKLFF. The CDR3, as DNA: TGCGCCAGCAGCTACCGGGACATTAGAGGTGAAAAACTGTTTTTT.

The chain uses TRBV11-2 and TRBJ1-1; D remains unclear. From germline, CDR1 is SGHAT and CDR2 FQNNGV. CDR3 length: 14 residues. V was pared by 4 bases and J by 2 bases, with 11 bases between. CDR3 DNA: TGTGCCAGCAGCTCCCTCAGAGGAAACACTGAAGCTTTCTTT. This gives the protein CASSSLRGNTEAFF.

This rearrangement joins TRBV11-2 to TRBJ2-7; D perhaps matches TRBD1 (7 bases). Germline loops: CDR1 SGHAT, CDR2 FQNNGV. The CDR3 sequence is 19 residues long. V shed 5 bases and J shed 2 bases, with 28 bases lying between them. CDR3 sequence reads: CASSLRRGVARDRAYEQYF. CDR3 nucleotide sequence: TGTGCCAGCAGCCTCCGGCGGGGTGTTGCGAGGGACAGAGCCTACGAGCAGTACTTC.

This rearrangement joins TRBV6-6 to TRBJ2-1; maybe TRBD1 (6 bases). CDR3 length: 12 amino acids. The germline V gene has CDR1 MNHNY and CDR2 SVGAGI (reference sequence). Trimming left V 7 bases short and J 7 bases short, with 11 bases between. The CDR3 reads CASKWGLNEQFF. DNA for the CDR3: TGTGCCAGCAAGTGGGGGCTGAATGAGCAGTTCTTC.

This clone occurred once. CDR3 sequence reads: CASTGTANSPLHF. The CDR3 nucleotides read TGTGCCAGCACGGGGACAGCAAATTCACCCCTCCACTTT. V is TRBV6-5 and J is TRBJ1-6, with 7 bases matching TRBD1. The CDR3 length is 13 residues. V was pared by 7 bases and J by 7 bases, with 4 bases of the junction left unmatched. Germline assignment: CDR1 MNHEY and CDR2 SVGAGI.

The genes are TRBV28 and TRBJ1-5; no definite D call. CDR1 MDHEN and CDR2 SYDVKM come from the germline V gene. There are 15 residues in the CDR3. V lost 6 bases and J lost 6, with 18 bases in between. The CDR3 sequence: CASSRTIEGFQPQHF. CDR3 coding DNA: TGTGCCAGCAGCAGAACGATAGAGGGTTTTCAGCCCCAGCATTTT.

The genes are TRBV9 and TRBJ2-2, with TRBD1 identical over 8 bases. J was trimmed by 1 base and V by 0 bases; bases with no gene match: 2. CDR1 and CDR2 from the germline V gene are SGDLS and YYNGEE. CDR3 length: 16 residues. The CDR3 sequence is CASSVGTGKNTGELFF. The CDR3 DNA reads as TGTGCCAGCAGCGTAGGGACAGGGAAGAACACCGGGGAGCTGTTTTTT. The whole variable domain, remainder taken from reference TRBV9 and TRBJ2-2, is DSGVTQTPKHLITATGQRVTLRCSPRSGDLSVYWYQQSLDQGLQFLIQYYNGEERAKGNILERFSAQQFPDLHSELNLSSLELGDSALYFCASSVGTGKNTGELFFGEGSRLTVL.

Turning to this clone: A read error may account for a junction end that differs from germline. The chain has TRBV7-7 and TRBJ2-5; 10 bases match TRBD2. The CDR3 has 15 amino acids. Germline lookup yields CDR1 SSHAT and CDR2 FNYEAQ (reference sequence). CDR3 sequence: CASSLAGGVQETQYF. CDR3 DNA: TGTGCTAGCAGCTTAGCGGGAGGCGTACAAGAGACCCAGTACTTC.

V usage is TRBV9 and J usage is TRBJ2-1; no definite D call. Germline-derived CDR1 and CDR2 are SGDLS and YYNGEE. V gave up 4 bases and J gave up 3 bases, with 20 bases separating them. This CDR3 is built from 17 residues. The CDR3 protein is CASSTWLGYSNYNEQFF. CDR3 DNA: TGTGCCAGCAGCACCTGGCTGGGCTATTCTAACTACAATGAGCAGTTCTTC.

V usage is TRBV9 and J usage is TRBJ2-1; 9 bases line up with TRBD1. The V gene's germline CDR1 is SGDLS and CDR2 YYNGEE. With 2 bases clipped from V and 4 bases from J, the junction kept 7 bases outside the gene matches. This CDR3 has 16 residues. This chain's CDR3 is CASSVAQGARYNEQFF. The CDR3 DNA reads as TGTGCCAGCAGCGTCGCACAGGGGGCGCGGTACAATGAGCAGTTCTTC.

The chain couples TRBV3-1 (or the pseudogene TRBV3-2) to TRBJ1-1, with 8 bases fitting TRBD1. Germline V gene sequence: CDR1 LGHDT, CDR2 YNNKEL (reference sequence). This CDR3 has 15 residues. V shed 2 bases and J 0 bases; nucleotides not matched to a gene: 2. The CDR3 protein is CASSQRQGMNTEAFF. CDR3 nucleotide sequence: TGTGCCAGCAGCCAAAGACAGGGGATGAACACTGAAGCTTTCTTT.

This clone was picked up one time. This chain connects TRBV7-3 to TRBJ2-1; D may be TRBD1 (5 bases). The CDR3 spans 14 residues. Germline assignment: CDR1 SGHTA and CDR2 FQGTGA. V gave up 1 base and J gave up 6 bases, with 10 bases separating them. The CDR3 coding sequence is TGTGCCAGCAGCTTAATGGACAAGTCCAATGAGCAGTTCTTC. This encodes CASSLMDKSNEQFF.

This chain connects TRBV5-6 to TRBJ1-1, with 7 positions matching TRBD1. V shed 6 bases, J shed 7 bases, and the junction held 15 bases outside the gene matches. CDR1 is SGHDT and CDR2 is YYEEEE in the germline V gene. This CDR3 is 15 amino acids long. The CDR3: CASTFFVGTAYEAFF. CDR3 in DNA: TGTGCCAGCACATTTTTCGTCGGGACAGCGTATGAAGCTTTCTTT.

The CDR3 bases are TGCGCCAGCAGCTTCGCCGGGGGACAGCTGAACACTGAAGCTTTCTTT. Translated: CASSFAGGQLNTEAFF. This sequence joins TRBV5-1 and TRBJ1-1; 7 nucleotides line up with TRBD1. The V and J ends lost 2 bases and 0 bases, in that order; junction bases with no gene match: 7. The CDR3 has 16 amino acids. Germline CDR1 is SGHRS and CDR2 is YFSETQ.

The DNA for the CDR3 is TGTGCCAGCAGTTTTACAGGGCGCTCCTACGAGCAGTACTTC. Translated, it gives CASSFTGRSYEQYF. The gene calls are TRBV28 and TRBJ2-7; D possibly corresponds to TRBD1 (6 bases). V was clipped by 3 bases and J by 0 bases, with 9 bases between them. The CDR3 loop spans 14 amino acids. CDR1 is MDHEN, CDR2 SYDVKM, per germline.